The table lists the clone carrying this T cell receptor beta chain with a few counts. Antigen: not known. Germline assignment: CDR1 SGHTA and CDR2 FQGNSA. The CDR3 is 16 amino acids. V lost 4 bases, J lost 4 bases, and 16 bases lay in between. These data belong to a study of cytomegalovirus exposure and HLA in healthy donors. Study at large: Researchers found that more than 70% of 300 to 450 genotyped donors fell within the Caucasian-associated ancestry cluster.

The PCR ran on 60 Vbeta and 13 Jbeta primers. The protocol was immunoSEQ multiplex PCR, while the TCRdb copy is restricted to in-frame clones and leaves out a portion. The sample includes 110,000 or so clones, 70% to 80% of them seen just once. General study findings and limits: Data from an earlier analysis indicated that most TCR beta V segments were productive either about 90% or about 30% of the time. It was in a later analysis that TCR association rates were seen to vary by HLA locus, highest for DRB1 and lowest for HLA-C. Compared with the roughly 700-donor mean, an Asian-associated ancestry cluster reportedly had fewer N-insertions, according to a later analysis.

The sample comprised PBMCs. This TCR was recovered from a man between 50 and 59 years old in good health and CMV-seropositive. The V call is TRBV7-2, the J call TRBJ2-2; D might be TRBD1 (6 bases). In DNA, the CDR3 is TGTGCCAGCAGCTCCCGAGGGGGTGGTGGCACCGGGGAGCTGTTTTTT. Translating gives CASSSRGGGGTGELFF.